The next 26 T cell receptor beta chains were all read from a single sample in a study of T cells after yellow fever vaccination (dated by TCRdb to 2018 to 2020). In light of the paper, this sample's treatment or condition label describes: live attenuated yellow fever vaccine strain. The receptor library was made with 5' RACE. Sequencing was performed on an Illumina HiSeq 2500. TCRdb redid the processing of the public reads, applying fastp at Q25 and MiXCR, and retained in-frame beta chains. All rows with the same CDR3 protein become a single entry with the most common DNA and genes. The sample records approximately 350,000 distinct CDR3 sequences, 11% of which are singletons. The ten largest account for roughly 18% of the sample. Sequenced material: PBMCs, taken on the day of the first yellow fever vaccination. These receptors were taken from a man between 18 and 35 years old who received the YFV17D yellow fever vaccine.

The rearrangement uses TRBV7-8 and TRBJ1-1, with 8 bases identical to TRBD1. Germline-derived CDR1 and CDR2 are SGHVS and FQNEAQ. V was pared by 5 bases and J by 12 bases, with 17 bases of the junction left unmatched. The CDR3 spans 15 residues. Here the CDR3 reads CASSLPPGQAAATFF. Written as DNA, the CDR3 is TGTGCCAGCAGCCTACCGCCGGGACAGGCTGCTGCGACTTTCTTT.

V and J are TRBV6-5 and TRBJ2-7, with 8 positions matching TRBD2. This CDR3 spans 15 amino acids. Unmatched junction bases numbered 10, after V lost 4 bases and J lost 5 bases. The germline V gene has CDR1 MNHEY and CDR2 SVGAGI. In nucleotides, the CDR3 is TGTGCCAGCAGTTCCCCGGGGGGGCCGGGTGACGAGCAGTACTTC. This codes for CASSSPGGPGDEQYF.

This clonotype occurred a few times. The V and J genes are TRBV20-1 and TRBJ2-7, with D unclear. This CDR3 comprises 14 residues. V was clipped by 3 bases and J by 0 bases, with 12 bases between them. Germline CDR1 DFQATT, CDR2 SNEGSKA (reference sequence). In DNA, the CDR3 is TGCAGTGCTAGGGAGACCGTGAGCTCCTACGAGCAGTACGTC. It specifies CSARETVSSYEQYV.

The table lists this clonotype with a few counts. The V call is TRBV7-9, the J call TRBJ2-5; the match to TRBD1 covers 10 bases. The germline gives CDR1 SEHNR, CDR2 FQNEAQ (reference sequence). The CDR3 covers 16 residues. V was clipped by 5 bases and J by 3 bases; unmatched bases: 9. The DNA for the CDR3 is TGTGCCAGCAGCGACACCGGGACAGGGGTGAAAGAGACCCAGTACTTC. This encodes CASSDTGTGVKETQYF.

A note on this clonotype: A much larger clone differs by one base, so this may be a read error. The chain links TRBV6-1 to TRBJ2-1; 8 bases are shared with TRBD2. The germline gives CDR1 MNHNS, CDR2 SASEGT. The CDR3 extends over 16 amino acids. The CDR3 DNA sequence: TGTTCCAGCAGTACCTTGTCGGGGGGGCCTTACAATGAGCAGTTCTTC. This sequence encodes CSSSTLSGGPYNEQFF.

This clonotype was found a few times. The chain links TRBV6-1 to TRBJ1-2; D remains ambiguous. CDR1 MNHNS and CDR2 SASEGT come from the germline V gene. The length of the CDR3 is 13 residues. V gave up 6 bases and J gave up 12 bases, with 20 bases separating them. For the CDR3, the DNA is TGTGCCAGCAGACCCTGGCAGGAGAGGATCGACACCTTC. Protein sequence: CASRPWQERIDTF.

This clonotype was counted a few times. The gene calls are TRBV11-2 and TRBJ2-7; 11 bases fit TRBD2. Trimming cost V 0 bases and J 3 bases; bases outside gene matches: 7. The germline CDR1 and CDR2 sequences are SGHAT and FQNNGV. CDR3 size: 17 residues. CDR3 protein: CASSLDALAGGHYEQYF. Here the CDR3 DNA reads TGTGCCAGCAGCTTAGATGCCCTAGCGGGGGGCCACTACGAGCAGTACTTC.

This sequence joins TRBV7-8 and TRBJ1-2; 9 bases are shared with TRBD1. Germline V CDR1 and CDR2: SGHVS, FQNEAQ. The trim removed 5 bases at V and 4 bases at J, leaving 11 bases unmatched. The CDR3 covers 16 residues. The CDR3 bases are TGTGCCAGCAGCCCGTTCACCGGGACAGGGAGCTATGGCTACACCTTC. This translates into CASSPFTGTGSYGYTF.

This clonotype occurred many times. The V gene is TRBV3-1, the J gene TRBJ2-5; possibly TRBD2 for D (5 bases). The V end was cut by 1 base, the J end by 2 bases, with 5 bases between. Germline values: CDR1 LGHDT, CDR2 YNNKEL (reference sequence). CDR3 length: 13 amino acids. CDR3: CASSQGLQETQYF. In DNA, the CDR3 is TGTGCCAGCAGCCAAGGACTACAAGAGACCCAGTACTTC.

The chain recombines TRBV25-1 with TRBJ2-3, with D perhaps given as TRBD1 or TRBD2 (5 bases each). This CDR3 region has 16 residues. CDR1 and CDR2 (germline): MGHDK, SYGVNS. V was shortened by 0 bases and J by 6 bases, with 16 bases between the two germline ends. Here the CDR3 DNA reads TGTGCCAGCAGTGAATACGGGACGCCACATACGGATACGCAGTATTTT. Translating it yields CASSEYGTPHTDTQYF.

This clonotype showed up just a few times. This chain joins TRBV12-3 or TRBV12-4 and TRBJ2-5; weak D call: TRBD1 (6 bases). V was clipped by 6 bases and J by 5 bases, with 10 bases between them. This CDR3 region has 12 residues. This CDR3 is CASRQGSETQYF. CDR3 DNA sequence: TGTGCCAGCAGACAGGGTTCGGAGACCCAGTACTTC.

The genes are TRBV29-1 and TRBJ1-2; 9 bases match TRBD1. J gave up 7 bases and V 7 bases, and 7 bases lay outside the gene matches. There are 12 residues in the CDR3. Germline-derived CDR1 and CDR2 are SQVTM and ANQGSEA. The CDR3 loop is CSGSGTGFGYTF. The CDR3 region has the DNA TGCAGCGGATCCGGGACAGGGTTTGGCTACACCTTC. The full variable domain, its missing parts supplied by reference TRBV29-1 and TRBJ1-2, is SAVISQKPSRDICQRGTSLTIQCQVDSQVTMMFWYRQQPGQSLTLIATANQGSEATYESGFVIDKFPISRPNLTFSTLTVSNMSPEDSSIYLCSGSGTGFGYTFGSGTRLTVV.

This clonotype was seen a few times. This chain joins TRBV27 and TRBJ1-1, with D possibly TRBD1 on 6 matching bases. In germline, CDR1 is MNHEY, CDR2 SMNVEV (reference sequence). The V and J ends lost 8 bases and 1 base respectively, with 11 bases between them. The CDR3 loop spans 13 amino acids. The CDR3 region is CASQTGWNTEAFF. The DNA of the CDR3 is TGTGCCAGCCAGACAGGATGGAACACTGAAGCTTTCTTT.

This rearrangement joins TRBV7-9 to TRBJ1-1; D is unresolved. Per germline, CDR1 SEHNR and CDR2 FQNEAQ (reference sequence). V lost 2 bases, J lost 1 base, and 5 bases lay in between. The CDR3 runs to 13 residues. CDR3 protein: CASSLYTNTEAFF. The CDR3, as DNA: TGTGCCAGCAGCTTATATACGAACACTGAAGCTTTCTTT.

This clonotype was observed a handful of times. The rearrangement joins TRBV5-1 to TRBJ1-1; 11 nucleotides agree with TRBD1. Germline-derived CDR1 and CDR2 are SGHRS and YFSETQ. Trimming at V came to 4 bases and at J to 10 bases, leaving 9 bases not matched to a gene. The CDR3 loop spans 14 amino acids. The CDR3 here is CASSDRDRGNSAFF. The CDR3 nucleotides read TGCGCCAGCAGCGATCGGGACAGGGGGAATTCAGCTTTCTTT. Based on the CDR3 plus reference TRBV5-1 and TRBJ1-1, the full variable domain is KAGVTQTPRYLIKTRGQQVTLSCSPISGHRSVSWYQQTPGQGLQFLFEYFSETQRNKGNFPGRFSGRQFSNSRSEMNVSTLELGDSALYLCASSDRDRGNSAFFGQGTRLTVV.

This clonotype showed up just a few times. The V gene is TRBV6-2 or TRBV6-3, the J gene TRBJ1-2; 7 nucleotides match TRBD1. Trimming removed 10 bases from V and 2 bases from J; junction bases left unmatched: 7. Germline CDR1 reads MNHEY; CDR2 reads SVGEGT. The CDR3 length is 13 residues. In DNA, the CDR3 is TGTGCCACCCAGGGGGTCGAAAACTATGGCTACACCTTC. It encodes CATQGVENYGYTF.

The rearrangement links TRBV12-3 or TRBV12-4 to TRBJ2-7, with D perhaps TRBD1 (5 bases). CDR3 length: 13 amino acids. The V end was cut by 6 bases, the J end by 0 bases, with 9 bases between. The CDR3 DNA sequence: TGTGCCAGCAGAAGACAGAGCTCCTACGAGCAGTACTTC. It yields the protein CASRRQSSYEQYF.

J is TRBJ1-4 and V is TRBV7-2; D is ambiguous. CDR1 SGHTA and CDR2 FQGNSA come from the germline V gene. V was clipped by 5 bases and J by 0 bases, with 7 bases between them. The length of the CDR3 is 14 residues. The CDR3 bases are TGTGCCAGCAGCCCACACACAACTAATGAAAAACTGTTTTTT. Its protein is CASSPHTTNEKLFF.

This clonotype was counted a few times. J is TRBJ1-6 and V is TRBV6-5; a possible D gene is TRBD1 (6 bases). Trimming removed 6 bases from V and 7 bases from J, with 16 bases in between. Germline-derived CDR1 and CDR2 are MNHEY and SVGAGI. The CDR3 extends over 15 amino acids. The chain's CDR3 is CASRYTGQNNSPLHF. CDR3 coding DNA: TGTGCCAGCAGGTATACCGGACAGAACAATTCACCCCTCCACTTT.

This clonotype appeared a few times. This chain joins TRBV19 and TRBJ2-3; tentative D call: TRBD1 (6 bases). The CDR3 spans 17 residues. Germline V gives CDR1 LNHDA, CDR2 SQIVND (reference sequence). V lost 2 bases and J 1 base, leaving 16 bases between the germline ends. This CDR3 is CASSIPALAGGTDTQYF. The CDR3 DNA follows: TGTGCCAGTAGTATACCCGCCCTAGCAGGGGGCACAGATACGCAGTATTTT.

J is TRBJ1-1 and V is TRBV7-9; TRBD1 aligns across 7 bases. Germline loops: CDR1 SEHNR, CDR2 FQNEAQ (reference sequence). The V segment lost 6 bases and the J segment 5 bases; nucleotides outside the gene matches: 6. The CDR3 extends over 13 amino acids. The CDR3 spells CASRQGLWTEAFF. The CDR3 nucleotides are TGTGCCAGCAGACAGGGGTTATGGACTGAAGCTTTCTTT.

This clonotype was picked up many times. The J gene is TRBJ1-2, the V gene TRBV15; perhaps TRBD1 as D (5 bases). The CDR3 covers 15 residues. Germline values: CDR1 LNHNV, CDR2 YYDKDF (reference sequence). V dropped 5 bases and J dropped 2 bases, with 15 bases sitting between them. CDR3 in amino acids: CATSDPDGGNYGYTF. CDR3 sequence (DNA): TGTGCCACCAGCGATCCGGACGGGGGGAACTATGGCTACACCTTC. The full variable domain, in which reference TRBV15 and TRBJ1-2 provide the parts outside the CDR3, is DAMVIQNPRYQVTQFGKPVTLSCSQTLNHNVMYWYQQKSSQAPKLLFHYYDKDFNNEADTPDNFQSRRPNTSFCFLDIRSPGLGDTAMYLCATSDPDGGNYGYTFGSGTRLTVV.

In this sample, this clonotype turned up a few times. The chain combines TRBV6-2 or TRBV6-3 with TRBJ2-2; TRBD2 aligns across 11 bases. This CDR3 is 16 amino acids long. Per the germline V gene, CDR1 is MNHEY and CDR2 is SVGEGT. V dropped 6 bases and J dropped 1; count of bases not matched to a gene: 4. CDR3 DNA: TGTGCCAGCAGCATAGCGGGGGGGCAGAACACCGGGGAGCTGTTTTTT. Translation: CASSIAGGQNTGELFF.

V usage is TRBV5-1 and J usage is TRBJ2-7; D call uncertain. The CDR3 covers 13 residues. Germline lookup yields CDR1 SGHRS and CDR2 YFSETQ. Trimming pared 5 bases from V and 3 bases from J, leaving 12 bases between. The CDR3, as DNA: TGCGCCAGCAGTCGGACGGATTTCTACGAGCAGTACTTC. It encodes CASSRTDFYEQYF.

The V call is TRBV4-1, the J call TRBJ2-7; 10 bases line up with TRBD1. With 2 bases clipped from V and 5 bases from J, the junction kept 9 bases outside the gene matches. The CDR3 runs to 16 residues. Per germline, CDR1 MGHRA and CDR2 YSYEKL. In DNA form, the CDR3 reads TGCGCCAGCAGCCAAAGACAGGGGGCATATATCCACGAGCAGTACTTC. Translating gives CASSQRQGAYIHEQYF.

This chain links TRBV6-1 with TRBJ1-2, with 8 bases that match TRBD1. V was pared by 6 bases and J by 12 bases, with 12 bases of the junction left unmatched. CDR1 and CDR2 from the germline V gene are MNHNS and SASEGT. The CDR3 has 13 residues. CDR3 residues: CASRETGVAHDTF. CDR3 bases: TGTGCCAGCAGGGAGACAGGGGTGGCTCACGACACCTTC.